Listed here is a single T cell receptor (beta chain). Its antigen is as yet unknown. Those donating, healthy Caucasian individuals from Russia, were aged roughly 6 to 95. It was 9.5 to 10 milliliters of peripheral blood that were drawn from each donor. The germline V gene encodes CDR1 DFQATT and CDR2 SNEGSKA (reference sequence). This CDR3 is built from 14 residues. It was with a sample-barcoded 5' primer and a J-beta primer mix that a second PCR of about 6 to 12 cycles was run. TCRdb redid the calling of the 5' RACE reads with MiXCR, one entry per CDR3 protein. Counted here are 1.5 million or so distinct CDR3 sequences, around two fifths occurring once; the ten biggest clones make up roughly 8.2%. These data originate in a study of blood T cells in healthy people across ages. Regarding the study as a whole: Because sorting was not performed, PBMCs prevented conclusive naive versus antigen-experienced comparison. One million T cells yielded diversity estimates that were considered underestimates.

The rearrangement links TRBV20-1 to TRBJ2-5, with 9 bases identical to TRBD1. The closer fit of TRBJ2-7 to the DNA end suggests the J call may be wrong. The source of this sequence is a young woman in good health. Input material: blood. As DNA, the CDR3 is TGCAGTGCGACAAGAGGGACAGGGAACTACGAGCAGTACTTC. As protein: CSATRGTGNYEQYF.